In this sample, the clone carrying this T cell receptor (beta chain) turned up many times. Its antigen is undetermined. The V gene lost 5 bases and the J gene lost 6 bases, with 17 bases spanning the gap. CDR3 length equals 14 residues. CDR1 and CDR2 (germline): SEHNR, FQNEAQ (reference sequence). For repertoire sequencing, the TCR beta CDR3 regions were amplified from RNA transcripts. HTBI primers primed a first-round RT-PCR, and a second-round multiplex PCR followed. Each CDR3 protein is one row after TCRdb ran MiXCR on the multiplex PCR reads. The table has some 400,000 distinct CDR3 sequences, approximately 20% seen once. These data come from a study of Graves' ophthalmopathy and Graves' hyperthyroidism. Disease in donors with ophthalmopathy had moderate-to-severe activity, CAS ≥3, NOSPECS ≥4 and under 3 months' duration. What supplied the PBMCs was approximately 10 ml of fresh peripheral blood.

Overall study findings and caveats: Sensitivity reached 85% to 90% and specificity 75% to 82% for a 13-signature model separating ophthalmopathy from stable hyperthyroidism.

The sequenced sample was peripheral blood. This chain links TRBV7-9 with TRBJ2-7; D gene unclear. The TCR comes from a young woman with Graves' ophthalmopathy. The DNA for the CDR3 is TGTGCCAGCAGCCCTGGCCGAGGTCTTTCCGAGCAGTACTTC. Translation gives CASSPGRGLSEQYF. Combining the CDR3 with reference TRBV7-9 and TRBJ2-7 gives the whole variable domain DTGVSQNPRHKITKRGQNVTFRCDPISEHNRLYWYRQTLGQGPEFLTYFQNEAQLEKSRLLSDRFSAERPKGSFSTLEIQRTEQGDSAMYLCASSPGRGLSEQYFGPGTRLTVT.